Detailed here is one T cell receptor (beta chain). After removal of 6 bases from V and 7 bases from J, the junction contained 12 bases not matched to a gene. The germline V gene has CDR1 MDHEN and CDR2 SYDVKM. The CDR3 totals 16 residues. The source of the sample is a study of blood T cell repertoires in COVID-19. Libraries were prepared by immunoSEQ multiplex PCR; TCRdb keeps only in-frame clonotypes and omits some of them. Of more than 95,000 clones in the sample, around nine tenths were seen once. Sequencing was done on a sample of peripheral blood. The J gene is TRBJ1-6, the V gene TRBV28, with TRBD1 identical over 7 bases. The receptor was derived from a human donor in a cohort sampled during active COVID-19. The CDR3 sequence: CASSLGGGGLNSPLHF. The DNA of the CDR3 is TGTGCCAGCAGCCTTGGTGGAGGGGGCCTGAATTCACCCCTCCACTTT.